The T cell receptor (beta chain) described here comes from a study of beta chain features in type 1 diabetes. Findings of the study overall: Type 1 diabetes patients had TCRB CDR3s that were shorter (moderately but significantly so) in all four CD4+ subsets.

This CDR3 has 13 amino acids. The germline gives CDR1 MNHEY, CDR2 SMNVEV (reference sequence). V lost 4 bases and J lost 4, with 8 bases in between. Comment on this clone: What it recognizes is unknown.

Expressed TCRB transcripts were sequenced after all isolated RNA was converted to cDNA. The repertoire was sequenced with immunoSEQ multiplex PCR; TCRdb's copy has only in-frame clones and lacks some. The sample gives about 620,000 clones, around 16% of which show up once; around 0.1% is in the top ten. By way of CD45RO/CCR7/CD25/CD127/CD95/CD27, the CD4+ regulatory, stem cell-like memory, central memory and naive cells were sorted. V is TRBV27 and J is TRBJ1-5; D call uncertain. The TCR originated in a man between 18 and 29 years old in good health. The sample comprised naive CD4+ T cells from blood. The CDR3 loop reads CASSWRVNQPQHF. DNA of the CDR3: TGTGCCAGCAGTTGGAGGGTAAATCAGCCCCAGCATTTT.